The rows below give T cell receptor beta chains drawn from one sample of a study of neoadjuvant anti-PD-1 for oral cavity cancer. Only in-frame clones appear in the TCRdb table, and some are missing; sequencing was by immunoSEQ multiplex PCR. The sample yields about 23,000 clones, more than 35% seen once. The source was tumor tissue, collected after nivolumab (anti-PD-1) treatment. The receptor source for this set is a person aged 40-85 years with oral cavity squamous cell carcinoma. Each CDR3 is given with its conserved first and last residue. A D gene is named only where the DNA matches it firmly. Not every row has a clone size; where given, it reads once, few, many or a size class.

v_call	d_call	j_call	clone_size	cdr3_nt	cdr3_aa
TRBV5-4	TRBD2	TRBJ2-2	NA	TGTGCCAGCAGGTTCGGGGGGAGCGGTACCGGGGAGCTGTTTTTT	CASRFGGSGTGELFF
TRBV29-1	NA	TRBJ2-3	few	TGCAGCGTTGAAGGGCAGGGCTACACAGATACGCAGTATTTT	CSVEGQGYTDTQYF
TRBV7-9	NA	TRBJ1-4	NA	TGTGCCAGCAGCTCACAGGTCAGGGGCGAAAAACTGTTTTTT	CASSSQVRGEKLFF
TRBV7-9	TRBD2	TRBJ2-7	few	TGTGCCAGCCGGACTAGCGGCACCTACGAGCAGTACTTC	CASRTSGTYEQYF
TRBV19	NA	TRBJ2-7	NA	TGTGCCAGTAGCGACTCAGCCTACGAGCAGTACTTC	CASSDSAYEQYF
TRBV28	TRBD1	TRBJ1-1	NA	TGTGCCAGCAGTTGGGGAGGACAGGGTCGAGTTTTTTCGAGCCAAGCTTTCTTT	CASSWGGQGRVFSSQAFF
TRBV11-2	NA	TRBJ1-2	few	TGTGCCAGCAGCGTCACAGCCGACTATGGCTACACCTTC	CASSVTADYGYTF
TRBV2	TRBD1	TRBJ1-1	NA	TGTGCCAGCAGTGATCAGGGGGCACGGAACACTGAAGCTTTCTTT	CASSDQGARNTEAFF
TRBV6-1	NA	TRBJ1-5	many	TGTGCGGCGATGGGATATAGCAATCAGCCCCAGCATTTT	CAAMGYSNQPQHF
TRBV7-2	NA	TRBJ2-5	NA	TGTGCCAGCAGCTTACAGGGGAGGGCAGAGACCCAGTACTTC	CASSLQGRAETQYF
TRBV2	TRBD1	TRBJ2-7	NA	TGTGCCAGCAGAGTAGCCACCGGGACAGAGAGCTCCTACGAGCAGTACTTC	CASRVATGTESSYEQYF
TRBV4-2	NA	TRBJ1-2	many	TGTGCCAGCAGCCAACTTTGGACAGAAGCTAACTATGGCTACACCTTC	CASSQLWTEANYGYTF
TRBV18	TRBD1	TRBJ2-6	many	TGTGCCAGCTCACGTGGTAGGCCAGGGGGCAACCGAGACTCTGGGGCCAACGTCCTGACTTTC	CASSRGRPGGNRDSGANVLTF
TRBV9	NA	TRBJ2-6	once	TGTGCCAGCAGCGTCCCGGGGGCTGGGGCCAACGTCCTGACTTTC	CASSVPGAGANVLTF
TRBV5-1	TRBD2	TRBJ2-3	NA	TGCGCCAGCAGCTTGGGGACTAGCGGGGGACTCACAGATACGCAGTATTTT	CASSLGTSGGLTDTQYF
TRBV18	NA	TRBJ1-3	NA	TGTGCCAGCTCACCACCTCTAGGGACTGGAAACACCATATATTTT	CASSPPLGTGNTIYF
TRBV5-1	NA	TRBJ2-1	NA	TGCGCCAGCAGTGCCACTAGTTATGAGCAGTTCTTC	CASSATSYEQFF
TRBV20-1	NA	TRBJ1-2	few	TGCAGTGCTTCCCGGTTATGGAGCTACACCTTC	CSASRLWSYTF
TRBV6-6	TRBD1	TRBJ1-4	once	TGTGCCAGCAGTTTAGGGACAGTAAATGAAAAACTGTTTTTT	CASSLGTVNEKLFF
TRBV4-3	NA	TRBJ1-5	NA	TGCGCCAGCAGCCAAGATTGGGGGGTGAAGTTTCAGCCCCAGCATTTT	CASSQDWGVKFQPQHF
TRBV5-4	NA	TRBJ2-7	NA	TGTGCCAGCAGCTCCACAGGGATCGGCGAGCAGTACTTC	CASSSTGIGEQYF
TRBV12-5	TRBD1	TRBJ1-4	NA	TGTGCTAGTGCCCTAGACAGGGGACGGGGCGAAAAACTGTTTTTT	CASALDRGRGEKLFF
TRBV5-6	NA	TRBJ1-1	NA	TGTGCCAGCAGCCACAACACTGAAGCTTTCTTT	CASSHNTEAFF
TRBV28	NA	TRBJ1-1	NA	TGTGCCAGCAGTTTATTGCTGGGGATGAACACTGAAGCTTTCTTT	CASSLLLGMNTEAFF
TRBV11-2	TRBD1	TRBJ1-1	NA	TGTGCCAGCAGCCCGGACAGGGGTATTGACACTGAAGCTTTCTTT	CASSPDRGIDTEAFF
TRBV9	NA	TRBJ1-4	NA	TGTGCCAGCAGCGAGGCCGGGGGGATTAATGAAAAACTGTTTTTT	CASSEAGGINEKLFF
TRBV2	NA	TRBJ1-3	NA	TGTGCCACGGCAAGCACTTCTGGCTCTGGAAACACCATATATTTT	CATASTSGSGNTIYF
TRBV7-6	NA	TRBJ2-3	NA	TGTGCCAGCAGCTTAGGCTCAGGGGCTAGCACAGATACGCAGTATTTT	CASSLGSGASTDTQYF
TRBV5-1	NA	TRBJ1-1	NA	TGCGCCAGCAGCTACTCGACAGGAAACATGAACACTGAAGCTTTCTTT	CASSYSTGNMNTEAFF
TRBV7-8	NA	TRBJ2-2	NA	TGTGCCAGCAGCCCGGAAATCGGGGAGCTGTTTTTT	CASSPEIGELFF
TRBV4-1	NA	TRBJ2-4	few	TGCGCCAGCAGCCAGGGATGGGGTAACGAAAACATTCAGTACTTC	CASSQGWGNENIQYF
TRBV14	NA	TRBJ2-5	once	TGTGCCAGCAATCAAGGGGGACAAGAGACCCAGTACTTC	CASNQGGQETQYF
TRBV10-3	NA	TRBJ2-2	NA	TGTGCCATCAGTGGGGCGACCAACACAGGAGCCACCGGGGAGCTGTTTTTT	CAISGATNTGATGELFF
TRBV6-5	NA	TRBJ1-2	NA	TGTGCCAGCAGTTACCTCCAGGGCCGGGGCTACACCTTC	CASSYLQGRGYTF
TRBV5-1	NA	TRBJ2-2	NA	TGCGCCAGCAGCTTGGGGAACGCGAACACCGGGGAGCTGTTTTTT	CASSLGNANTGELFF
TRBV6-5	TRBD2	TRBJ2-1	few	TGTGCCAGCAGCCGACTAGCGGGGGGGCTTGAGCAGTTCTTC	CASSRLAGGLEQFF
TRBV5-6	TRBD1	TRBJ1-1	many	TGTGCCAGCAGCTTTGGGACAGGGGTCGGCACTGAAGCTTTCTTT	CASSFGTGVGTEAFF
TRBV7-2	NA	TRBJ2-7	NA	TGTGCCAGCAGCTTAGGGTCGACCCCGACGGGCGAGCAGTACTTC	CASSLGSTPTGEQYF
TRBV25-1	NA	TRBJ2-5	NA	TGTGCCAGCAGCCCCGGCCGGACCCAGTACTTC	CASSPGRTQYF
TRBV5-1	TRBD1	TRBJ1-1	NA	TGCGCCAGCAGCTTGGTCAGGGGGGGTACTGAAGCTTTCTTT	CASSLVRGGTEAFF
TRBV7-3	TRBD1	TRBJ2-5	few	TGTGCCAGCAGCCCAATGACAGGGGGTGGTTCGGAGACCCAGTACTTC	CASSPMTGGGSETQYF
TRBV11-2	TRBD1	TRBJ2-7	few	TGTGCCAGCAGCCAGGACAGGTCTCCGCTCTACGAGCAGTACTTC	CASSQDRSPLYEQYF
TRBV5-1	NA	TRBJ2-7	few	TGCGCCAGCAGGTTGGACAGTGGCCAGGTCGGGGAGTACTTC	CASRLDSGQVGEYF
TRBV6-5	TRBD1	TRBJ1-5	medium-sized	TGTGCCAGCAGTTATGACAGGGCACATCAGCCCCAGCATTTT	CASSYDRAHQPQHF
TRBV23-1	NA	TRBJ2-3	NA	TGCGCCAGCAGTCAATACTCGTCGCGGAGCGGATGTGCCACAGATACGCAGTATTTT	CASSQYSSRSGCATDTQYF